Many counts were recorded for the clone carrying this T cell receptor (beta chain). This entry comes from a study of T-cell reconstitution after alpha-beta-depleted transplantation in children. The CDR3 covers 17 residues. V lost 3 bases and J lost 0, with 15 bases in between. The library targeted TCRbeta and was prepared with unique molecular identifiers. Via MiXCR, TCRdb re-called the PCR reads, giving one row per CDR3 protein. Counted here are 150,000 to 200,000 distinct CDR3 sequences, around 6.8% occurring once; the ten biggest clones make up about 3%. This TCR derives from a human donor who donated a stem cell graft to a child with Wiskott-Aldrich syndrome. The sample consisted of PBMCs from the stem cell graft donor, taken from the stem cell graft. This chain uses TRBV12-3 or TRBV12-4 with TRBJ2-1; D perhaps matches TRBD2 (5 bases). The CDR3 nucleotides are TGTGCCAGCAGTTTGGCCCCCCTGGGAGTCTCCTACAATGAGCAGTTCTTC. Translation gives CASSLAPLGVSYNEQFF.